A single T cell receptor beta chain is shown here with its context. The sample originates from a study of blood T cell repertoires in COVID-19. The overall study: The United States, Italy and Spain were the sources of the acute and convalescent COVID-19 samples. The cDNA or gDNA used as material had been derived from T cells, B-cell-depleted T cells, or PBMCs.

Enrolled during active infection, Seattle patients were then followed longitudinally. Per the authors' pipeline: Cell counts per sample came from amplifying reference gene primers. Data came from immunoSEQ multiplex PCR; TCRdb stores just in-frame clones and leaves some out. V and J calls and clone size follow that table, whereas D and trimming were derived from the DNA. The sample has approximately 330,000 clones, about 87% seen once. This CDR3 spans 13 amino acids. The germline V and J ends were trimmed by 5 bases and 5 bases, with 9 bases remaining between them. CDR1 is SGHTA, CDR2 FQGTGA, per germline.

The V gene is TRBV7-3, the J gene TRBJ2-2; TRBD1 is a possible D gene (6 bases). The receptor comes from a man aged 25-40 years with COVID-19, enrolled during active disease. The sample comprised peripheral blood. The CDR3: CASSPGQTGELFF. For the CDR3, the DNA is TGTGCCAGCAGCCCCGGACAGACCGGGGAGCTGTTTTTT.